This is a list of T cell receptor beta chains from one sample in a study of T cells expressing NK-cell markers. TCRdb reprocessed the 5' RACE reads, with one entry per CDR3 protein and no DNA. This sample's clone table lists fewer than 400,000 distinct CDR3 sequences. The specimen was blood T cells: a sorted CD56 or NKG2C T cell subset, CD4+ or CD8+ T cells, or bulk PBMC T cells (not recorded which). The receptors shown here come from a woman between 45 and 60 years old in good health. The CDR3 runs from the conserved cysteine through the conserved F or W.

v_gene	j_gene	CDR3aa
TRBV5-1	TRBJ1-2	CASATATANYGYTF
TRBV24-1	TRBJ2-1	CATSDETSGRVNEQFF
TRBV12-3/TRBV12-4	TRBJ2-5	CASSLVARVETQYF
TRBV20-1	TRBJ2-3	CSARSPREADTQYF
TRBV4-1	TRBJ2-3	CASSQGSGRRDTQYF
TRBV4-2	TRBJ2-1	CASSPLGPLEEDNEQFF
TRBV7-9	TRBJ2-7	CASSLAGVPRDEQYF
TRBV6-1	TRBJ2-3	CASSEKGRGGPDTQYF
TRBV5-1	TRBJ2-5	CASSLEGLGSETQYF
TRBV11-2	TRBJ2-5	CASSSRGTAYQETQYF
TRBV10-3	TRBJ1-2	CAIRGLFNYGYTF
TRBV5-1	TRBJ1-2	CASSRTGEGYTF
TRBV27	TRBJ2-6	CASSPRGEGLSGANVLTF
TRBV2	TRBJ1-5	CASRPDSTRMPQHF
TRBV7-9	TRBJ2-5	CASSPRGSGKETQYF
TRBV20-1	TRBJ2-7	CSATLPNLYEQYF
TRBV5-1	TRBJ2-3	CASSTGDTQYF
TRBV12-3/TRBV12-4	TRBJ2-5	CASSSGPTLYF
TRBV5-1	TRBJ2-2	CASIAQGTGELFF
TRBV12-3/TRBV12-4	TRBJ1-1	CASSLGSRGRGPGAAFF
TRBV7-2	TRBJ2-7	CASSLEGTGVYEQYF
TRBV6-5	TRBJ1-4	CASSYQQGAGEKLFF
TRBV25-1	TRBJ2-5	CASGWGQETQYF
TRBV15	TRBJ1-3	CATSSDRGTGNTIYF
TRBV5-1	TRBJ1-2	CASSSQKGSDYGYTF
TRBV5-4	TRBJ2-4	CASSLRESGKNIQYF
TRBV3-1	TRBJ2-4	CASSQVGRYKNIQYF
TRBV6-2/TRBV6-3	TRBJ2-7	CASLLLGPNNYEQYF
TRBV12-3/TRBV12-4	TRBJ2-1	CASRLTGVEQFF
TRBV7-9	TRBJ1-4	CASREGWGEKLFF
TRBV20-1	TRBJ2-3	CSASILAGVTDTQYF
TRBV6-2/TRBV6-3	TRBJ2-3	CASSQQPGLATDTQYF
TRBV9	TRBJ2-2	CASSPGYRRTGELFF
TRBV29-1	TRBJ2-1	CSVGTGQVSSEQFF
TRBV5-1	TRBJ1-5	CASRAGSHQPQHF
TRBV5-1	TRBJ2-3	CASASGQGADTDTQYF
TRBV15	TRBJ2-2	CATSRQARGTGELFF
TRBV11-2	TRBJ1-3	CASSTVLSSGNTIYF
TRBV12-2	TRBJ1-5	CASRLPVVQNHSNQPQHF
TRBV20-1	TRBJ1-4	CSARGDRPNEKLFF
TRBV12-3/TRBV12-4	TRBJ2-5	CASSLLSGRSETQYF
TRBV25-1	TRBJ2-2	CATRRGPSNTGELFF
TRBV15	TRBJ2-5	CATSRAQDRQETQYF
TRBV29-1	TRBJ2-3	CSVGHLQDTQYF
TRBV5-6	TRBJ1-5	CASSSAPHIPGQGMGNQPQHF
TRBV5-1	TRBJ2-3	CATGQSHTDTQYF
TRBV7-9	TRBJ2-1	CASRQPDRGRNNEQFF
TRBV12-3/TRBV12-4	TRBJ1-3	CASSLRTGPGNTIYF
TRBV24-1	TRBJ2-1	CATGRYGDNEQFF
TRBV6-5	TRBJ2-3	CASRGLAGEADTQYF
TRBV7-9	TRBJ1-4	CASSRRRAGQFYNEKLFF